This T cell receptor (beta chain) was identified during a study of T cell responses to AZD1222 COVID-19 vaccine (dated by TCRdb to about 2021). For the study in its entirety: A total of 233 trial participants underwent TCR sequencing, of whom approximately 210 received two doses of AZD1222 and some 25 received two doses of the MenACWY control vaccine. Trial participants were enrolled by age into 18-55, 56-69 and 70-plus year subgroups, with approximately 160, 26 and 62 TCR-sequenced participants respectively.

This clone showed up just once. Its antigen has not been determined. It has no much larger one-base neighbor in the sample; base qualities were not kept. The CDR3 regions of human TCRbeta chains were analyzed by immunosequencing. In the paper's pipeline: TCRs in the repertoires were compared against a reference library of SARS-CoV-2-specific TCRs that had been generated with the MIRA antigen-specificity platform. Breadth meant the fraction of unique TCRs that were SARS-CoV-2-associated, whereas depth meant the fraction of total T cells that were SARS-CoV-2-associated. Each spike-specific TCR was assigned to its reactive spike region and to a CD4 or CD8 class using the MIRA data. Log10-transformed breadth and depth values were compared by one-way ANOVA with Sidak's multiple comparisons tests. Sourced from immuneACCESS, this table was stored by TCRdb with only in-frame sequences that have V and J called. A share of the clones is absent; for the studies checked, an unresolved V gene accounts for under half, and the remainder has no known explanation. Clone size and V and J calls were adopted from that table, with D and trimming inferred from the DNA. This sample lists about 120,000 clones; about 93% were detected once. The biggest ten clones account for 4.2% of the sample.

The CDR3 measures 15 amino acids from cysteine to phenylalanine. The kept DNA is CDR3 alone, 45 bases in frame from the first base. Trimming at the junction amounts to 0 bases on V and 4 bases on J, and the germline ends lie 12 bases apart. CDR1 SEHNR and CDR2 FQNEAQ are derived from the germline V gene (reference sequence). What the study reported, not specific to this receptor: Epitopes outside the regions mutated in the B.1.351 and B.1.1.7 variants were reportedly recognized by nearly half of the unique spike-specific TCRs. No day 14 peak-response samples were available, so repertoires were characterized only after the peak T cell response. The 56-69-year group was small, and its depth increase did not reach significance, likely because of low power. Conclusions about previously exposed vaccinees are limited because only six or seven AZD1222 recipients were SARS-CoV-2 seropositive at baseline. Spike-specific TCR breadth and depth rose significantly after two AZD1222 doses compared with day 0 and with MenACWY recipients. CD4 TCRs associated with the vaccine covered the entire spike protein, and the dominant responses were in regions 160-218 and 743-854. Most participants were white British and females outnumbered males, and the authors suggested that clonal diversity may have been underestimated.

The time point label corresponds to: about 28 days (+/-7) after the second vaccine dose. In the paper's terms, the treatment or condition label means: meningococcal conjugate vaccine given as trial control. Vaccinee samples were obtained from the UK trials COV001 and COV002, which included a single-blind randomized controlled phase 2/3 trial of AZD1222 (ChAdOx1 nCoV-19) in healthy adults. For TCRbeta chain sequencing, PBMC samples were collected from trial participants at day 0 and at day 28 after the second dose. The chain joins TRBV7-9 to TRBJ1-1; a tentative D match to TRBD1 spans 5 bases. This receptor was obtained from an adult who received the MenACWY meningococcal vaccine as a control. The sequencing used peripheral blood, collected 28 days after the second dose of the MenACWY control vaccine. The CDR3 reads as follows: CASSLAQGSVTEAFF. The nucleotide sequence reads TGTGCCAGCAGCTTAGCCCAGGGTTCAGTCACTGAAGCTTTCTTT. Beyond the CDR3, the reference TRBV7-9 and TRBJ1-1 genes provide the residues; the full variable domain reads: DTGVSQNPRHKITKRGQNVTFRCDPISEHNRLYWYRQTLGQGPEFLTYFQNEAQLEKSRLLSDRFSAERPKGSFSTLEIQRTEQGDSAMYLCASSLAQGSVTEAFFGQGTRLTVV.